The clone carrying this TCR beta chain was counted only a few times. The data derive from a study of blood T cell repertoires in COVID-19. Study summary: There were acute and convalescent COVID-19 samples, and they came from the United States, Italy and Spain.

Authors' methods: Estimated nucleated cell counts came from reference gene primer amplification. Generated by immunoSEQ multiplex PCR, the TCRdb table keeps only in-frame clones and is missing some. That table is the source of V, J and clone size, and D and trimming were worked out from the DNA. This sample has some 110,000 clones, with approximately 79% found just once. Trimming removed 6 bases at V and 4 bases at J, with 15 bases between. Germline values: CDR1 SNHLY, CDR2 FYNNEI. The CDR3 sequence is 15 residues long. This TCR derives from a man aged 50-60 years with acute or convalescent COVID-19. Sequencing used peripheral blood. V gene TRBV2 combines with J gene TRBJ2-2; TRBD1 might be the D (5 bases). Here the CDR3 DNA reads TGTGCCAGCAGACAAGACAGTCTAATCACCGGGGAGCTGTTTTTT. Encoded protein: CASRQDSLITGELFF.